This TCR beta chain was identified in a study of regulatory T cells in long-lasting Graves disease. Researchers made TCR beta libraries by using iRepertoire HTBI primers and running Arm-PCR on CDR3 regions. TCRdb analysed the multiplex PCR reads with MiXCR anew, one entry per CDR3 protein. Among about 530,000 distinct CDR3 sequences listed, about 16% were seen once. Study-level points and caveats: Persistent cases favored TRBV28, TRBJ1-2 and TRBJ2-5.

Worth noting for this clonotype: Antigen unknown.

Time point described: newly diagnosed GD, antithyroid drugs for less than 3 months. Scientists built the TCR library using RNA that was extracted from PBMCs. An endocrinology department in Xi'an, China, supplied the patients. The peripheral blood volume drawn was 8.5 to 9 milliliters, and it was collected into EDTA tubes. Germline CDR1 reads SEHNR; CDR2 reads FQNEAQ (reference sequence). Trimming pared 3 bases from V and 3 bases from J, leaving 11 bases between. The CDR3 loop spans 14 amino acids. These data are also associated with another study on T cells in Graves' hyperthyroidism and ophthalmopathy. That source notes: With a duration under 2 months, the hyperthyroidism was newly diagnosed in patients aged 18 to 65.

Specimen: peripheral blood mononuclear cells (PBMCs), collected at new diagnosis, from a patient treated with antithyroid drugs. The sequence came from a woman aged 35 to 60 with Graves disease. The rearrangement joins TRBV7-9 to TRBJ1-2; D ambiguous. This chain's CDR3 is CASSFFPGYYGYTF. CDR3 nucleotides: TGTGCCAGCAGCTTTTTTCCGGGCTACTATGGCTACACCTTC. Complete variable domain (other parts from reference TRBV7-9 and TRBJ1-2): DTGVSQNPRHKITKRGQNVTFRCDPISEHNRLYWYRQTLGQGPEFLTYFQNEAQLEKSRLLSDRFSAERPKGSFSTLEIQRTEQGDSAMYLCASSFFPGYYGYTFGSGTRLTVV.